The rows below give T cell receptor beta chains drawn from one sample of a study of tumor-infiltrating lymphocytes in primary liver carcinoma. TCRdb re-called the multiplex PCR reads with MiXCR, one entry per CDR3 protein. This table holds 40,000 or so distinct CDR3 sequences, approximately 82% found once. Sequencing used tumor-adjacent normal liver tissue. Every receptor here comes from a woman in her 30s with primary liver carcinoma and hepatitis B virus infection. Each CDR3 is given with its conserved first and last residue. The D gene is left open where the match is weak. Where a row states a size, it is once, few, many or the class of an expanded clone; other rows omit it.

cdr3_nt	cdr3_aa	clone_size	v_call	d_call	j_call
TGTGTCATAAGTGAGGGGTTGGGCACAGATACGCAGTATTTT	CVISEGLGTDTQYF	NA	TRBV10-3	NA	TRBJ2-3
TGCGCCAGCAGGTCGGGCACCGGGGGGCTGTTTTTT	CASRSGTGGLFF	NA	TRBV4-3	NA	TRBJ2-2
TGTGCCAGCAGCCACGGACTAGCGGCGGGGGATGAGCAGTTCTTT	CASSHGLAAGDEQFF	NA	TRBV7-9	TRBD2	TRBJ2-1
TGCGCCAGCAGTTATAACGGACAGGGCAACGACTACACCTTC	CASSYNGQGNDYTF	NA	TRBV6-5	TRBD1	TRBJ1-2
TGTGCCAGCAGTCATGGACAGCAAACCTTAGGTTTACCCCTCCACTTT	CASSHGQQTLGLPLHF	NA	TRBV4-2	NA	TRBJ1-6
TGTGTCAGCAATTCTCAGGGGATGAACACTGAAGCTTTCTTT	CVSNSQGMNTEAFF	NA	TRBV12-3/TRBV12-4	NA	TRBJ1-1
TGTGCCAGCAGCTTTGGGAGCGGGAGTGTCGATGAGCAGTTCTTC	CASSFGSGSVDEQFF	many	TRBV7-9	TRBD2	TRBJ2-1
TGTGCCAGCAGCCCAGGCGCGACAGGTCAAAATATTCAGTACTTC	CASSPGATGQNIQYF	NA	TRBV4-2	NA	TRBJ2-4
TGTGCCAGCACCTTCCAGACAGTGAACACCGGGGAGCTGTTTTTT	CASTFQTVNTGELFF	NA	TRBV13	NA	TRBJ2-2
TGCAGCGTTGTCCTAGCGGGATGCATCTGCATTCAGTACTTC	CSVVLAGCICIQYF	NA	TRBV29-1	TRBD2	TRBJ2-4
TGTGCCAGCAGCATACTAGCGGGAGAGGACAATGAACAGTTCTTC	CASSILAGEDNEQFF	once	TRBV21-1	NA	TRBJ2-1
TGTGCCAGTAGTTTTGGGGAGAACATTGAAGCTTTCTTT	CASSFGENIEAFF	NA	TRBV6-6	NA	TRBJ1-1
TGCGCCAGCAGTCATCAGTACAGAGATACGCAGTATTTT	CASSHQYRDTQYF	once	TRBV12-3/TRBV12-4	NA	TRBJ2-3
TGTGCCAGCAACTTGGCACCCAGAGTCGCCGGGGGGCTGTTTTTT	CASNLAPRVAGGLFF	NA	TRBV5-6	NA	TRBJ2-2
TGTGCCAGCAACTCCTTGACGGAGACCAATAATGAGAAGTTCTTC	CASNSLTETNNEKFF	NA	TRBV11-3	NA	TRBJ2-1
TGTGTCAGCAGCGTCCGTAGCGGGAAGGGGAGTGAGCAGTTCTTC	CVSSVRSGKGSEQFF	NA	TRBV11-2	TRBD2	TRBJ2-1